This T cell receptor (beta chain) was documented in a study of CXCR3-negative and CXCR3-positive naive CD8 T cells. TRB cDNA was prepared as libraries by UMI-labeled 5' RACE. No DNA is given; TCRdb re-called the 5' RACE reads and lists each CDR3 protein once. This sample's table has tens of thousands of distinct CDR3 sequences. The CDR3 has 13 amino acids. Germline CDR1 reads MNHEY; CDR2 reads SMNVEV (reference sequence). The rearrangement uses TRBV27 and TRBJ2-1; TCRdb picks TRBD1, but there is no DNA to check that call. This clonotype originated in a human donor in good health. Some clones in this sample may be carry-over from other donors' samples. The sequenced material came from memory CD8+ T cells from blood. CDR3: CASSLGVYNEQFF.